Following are 16 T cell receptor beta chains from one sample sequenced in a study of shared clonotypes between healthy human individuals. Produced via immunoSEQ multiplex PCR; TCRdb's table is partial and in-frame only. The sample carries some 450,000 clones, 60% to 80% recorded once. Sequencing was carried out using PBMCs. The receptors come from a woman aged 40-49 years in good health. Some clones in this sample may be carry-over from other donors' samples.

This clone appeared once. This chain joins TRBV6-1 and TRBJ1-2; D gene uncertain. Trimming took off 1 base at V and 4 bases at J, with 10 bases between the two ends. There are 14 residues in the CDR3. Germline V gene lookup returns CDR1 MNHNS and CDR2 SASEGT. The CDR3 spells CASSEGEEGYGYTF. The CDR3 nucleotides read TGTGCCAGCAGTGAAGGGGAGGAGGGCTATGGCTACACCTTC.

The V gene is TRBV28, the J gene TRBJ1-5; 7 bases agree with TRBD1. V lost 6 bases, J lost 4 bases, and 6 bases stayed unmatched. CDR3 length: 14 residues. From germline, CDR1 is MDHEN and CDR2 SYDVKM. The CDR3 region is CASSLGQRNQPQHF. The CDR3 bases are TGTGCCAGCAGCCTGGGACAGAGAAATCAGCCCCAGCATTTT.

The rearrangement uses TRBV5-1 and TRBJ2-1; the match to TRBD2 covers 10 bases. From germline, CDR1 is SGHRS and CDR2 YFSETQ. This CDR3 is 19 amino acids long. The V and J ends lost 1 base and 7 bases, in that order; junction bases with no gene match: 17. The CDR3 spells CASSLSLFQREGLNNEQFF. The CDR3 coding sequence is TGCGCCAGCAGCTTGTCCCTTTTCCAGCGGGAGGGCCTGAATAATGAGCAGTTCTTC.

This clone was seen more than once but under ten times. V usage is TRBV28 and J usage is TRBJ1-2; D not certain. The V gene lost 5 bases and the J gene lost 6 bases, with 10 bases spanning the gap. Germline loops: CDR1 MDHEN, CDR2 SYDVKM. CDR3 length equals 12 residues. The CDR3 spells CASSPRKHGYTF. The CDR3 bases are TGTGCCAGCAGTCCCCGAAAACATGGCTACACCTTC.

This clone came up once. The J gene is TRBJ2-5, the V gene TRBV27; no firm D call. CDR3 length: 14 residues. Germline lookup yields CDR1 MNHEY and CDR2 SMNVEV (reference sequence). Trimming pared 0 bases from V and 0 bases from J, leaving 5 bases between. CDR3 amino acids: CASSLSWNQETQYF. The CDR3 region has the DNA TGTGCCAGCAGTTTATCATGGAACCAAGAGACCCAGTACTTC.

J is TRBJ2-1 and V is TRBV7-9; TRBD1 agrees at 10 bases. This CDR3 spans 16 amino acids. Germline values: CDR1 SEHNR, CDR2 FQNEAQ (reference sequence). The trim removed 0 bases at V and 2 bases at J, leaving 1 base unmatched. The CDR3, as DNA: TGTGCCAGCAGCTTAGCCGGGACAGGGGCCTACAATGAGCAGTTCTTC. As protein: CASSLAGTGAYNEQFF.

The genes are TRBV2 and TRBJ2-6, with D possibly TRBD2 on 5 matching bases. This CDR3 has 16 amino acids. Looked up from germline, CDR1 is SNHLY and CDR2 is FYNNEI. Deletions cut 7 bases from V and 0 bases from J, with 13 bases between. CDR3 region: CASTREQGSGANVLTF. The DNA of the CDR3 is TGTGCCAGCACTAGGGAGCAAGGCTCTGGGGCCAACGTCCTGACTTTC.

The rearrangement joins TRBV2 to TRBJ2-5, with no clear D. Germline CDR1 is SNHLY and CDR2 is FYNNEI. V lost 2 bases, J lost 4 bases, and 11 bases lay in between. This CDR3 has 14 amino acids. This chain's CDR3 is CASSELVSIETQYF. The CDR3, as DNA: TGTGCCAGCAGTGAACTAGTTTCGATAGAGACCCAGTACTTC. Combining the CDR3 with reference TRBV2 and TRBJ2-5 gives the whole variable domain EPEVTQTPSHQVTQMGQEVILRCVPISNHLYFYWYRQILGQKVEFLVSFYNNEISEKSEIFDDQFSVERPDGSNFTLKIRSTKLEDSAMYFCASSELVSIETQYFGPGTRLLVL.

V is TRBV7-7 and J is TRBJ2-1; D remains unclear. V was cut by 2 bases and J by 0 bases, with 11 bases left in between. Germline CDR1 SSHAT, CDR2 FNYEAQ (reference sequence). The CDR3 totals 16 residues. The CDR3 bases are TGTGCCAGCAGCTTATTAGGCGGAAGCTCCTACAATGAGCAGTTCTTC. It specifies CASSLLGGSSYNEQFF.

The gene calls are TRBV5-1 and TRBJ1-2, with D perhaps matching TRBD1 (5 bases). This CDR3 has 14 amino acids. Germline lookup yields CDR1 SGHRS and CDR2 YFSETQ. The V and J ends lost 4 bases and 3 bases respectively, with 13 bases between them. The CDR3 DNA sequence: TGCGCCAGCAGCCGCCAACGAGGGGACTATGGCTACACCTTC. Residues: CASSRQRGDYGYTF.

The chain recombines TRBV28 with TRBJ2-7; D may match TRBD1 or TRBD2 (6 bases each). Trimming pared 3 bases from V and 2 bases from J, leaving 11 bases between. The CDR3 has 14 residues. Germline lookup yields CDR1 MDHEN and CDR2 SYDVKM. In nucleotides, the CDR3 is TGTGCCAGCAGTTTCCCGGGGGCGGCCTACGAGCAGTACTTC. Amino acids: CASSFPGAAYEQYF.

The V call is TRBV2, the J call TRBJ2-5; TRBD1 is a possible D gene (5 bases). This CDR3 has 12 amino acids. Trimming stripped 8 bases from V and 4 bases from J, with 11 bases between. In germline, CDR1 is SNHLY, CDR2 FYNNEI. CDR3 nucleotides: TGTGCCAGCCAGGGTTTTGGAGAGACCCAGTACTTC. Amino acid sequence: CASQGFGETQYF. The entire variable domain, with the rest obtained from reference TRBV2 and TRBJ2-5, is as follows: EPEVTQTPSHQVTQMGQEVILRCVPISNHLYFYWYRQILGQKVEFLVSFYNNEISEKSEIFDDQFSVERPDGSNFTLKIRSTKLEDSAMYFCASQGFGETQYFGPGTRLLVL.

This chain joins TRBV27 and TRBJ2-7; D is ambiguous. The CDR3 covers 14 residues. Germline V gives CDR1 MNHEY, CDR2 SMNVEV (reference sequence). Deletions cut 4 bases from V and 6 bases from J, with 16 bases between. Here the CDR3 reads CASSSRANPGEQYF. CDR3 coding DNA: TGTGCCAGCAGTTCCCGGGCCAACCCCGGCGAGCAGTACTTC.

This clone showed up just a few times. The chain joins TRBV4-1 to TRBJ1-3, with no clear D. The germline V gene has CDR1 MGHRA and CDR2 YSYEKL. There are 15 residues in the CDR3. V was pared by 1 base and J by 1 base, with 8 bases between. In DNA form, the CDR3 reads TGCGCCAGCAGCCAAGGGACCCTATCTGGAAACACCATATATTTT. Its protein product is CASSQGTLSGNTIYF.

CDR3 sequence reads: CASSPGGGAHEQYF. CDR3 nucleotide sequence: TGTGCCAGCAGCCCTGGCGGAGGGGCCCACGAGCAGTACTTC. The rearrangement joins TRBV9 to TRBJ2-7; D is perhaps TRBD2 (6 bases). Germline V gene lookup returns CDR1 SGDLS and CDR2 YYNGEE. There are 14 residues in the CDR3. The ends were cut back, 4 bases at V and 5 bases at J, with 16 bases in the middle.

The CDR3 DNA reads TGTGCCAGCAGCTTAGATCCAGGGGCCTACGAGCAGTACTTC. This sequence encodes CASSLDPGAYEQYF. The J gene is TRBJ2-7, the V gene TRBV11-1; TRBD1 might be the D (6 bases). The CDR3 runs 14 residues. Between the trimmed V and J ends, which lost 1 base and 2 bases, there was a span of 9 bases. The germline V gene has CDR1 SGHAT and CDR2 FQDESV (reference sequence).